The 30 T cell receptor beta chains given below trace back to one sample, sequenced in a study of T-cell memory formation after mild COVID-19. MiXCR was run by TCRdb on the 5' RACE reads, yielding one entry per CDR3 protein. The data contain tens of thousands of distinct CDR3 sequences, approximately 7% of them singletons. Sequenced input: PBMCs or a T cell subset sorted from them (not recorded which). The receptors originated from a man younger than 30 who had mild COVID-19 (a few samples of this study predate the infection). Cell type and time point are not known.

This chain uses TRBV5-4 with TRBJ2-7; possibly TRBD2 for D (5 bases). Trimming removed 4 bases at V and 0 bases at J, with 11 bases between. CDR1 is SGHNT and CDR2 is YYREEE in the germline V gene (reference sequence). The CDR3 spans 14 residues. The DNA for the CDR3 is TGTGCCAGCAGCCGCAGTGGGAGCTCCTACGAGCAGTACGTC. Translating gives CASSRSGSSYEQYV.

V and J are TRBV7-2 and TRBJ2-3, with D unresolved. The germline CDR1 and CDR2 sequences are SGHTA and FQGNSA. Trimming removed 5 bases from V and 6 bases from J, with 12 bases in between. This CDR3 comprises 13 residues. This chain's CDR3 is CASSVGPSDTQYF. DNA of the CDR3: TGTGCCAGCAGCGTGGGCCCGTCCGATACGCAGTATTTT.

The chain links TRBV7-2 to TRBJ2-7, with 8 bases lining up with TRBD1. V shed 2 bases and J 1 base; nucleotides not matched to a gene: 7. The CDR3 length is 16 residues. Germline-derived CDR1 and CDR2 are SGHTA and FQGNSA. The DNA for the CDR3 is TGTGCCAGCAGCTTACTATCCGGGACAGGTTCCTACGAGCAGTACTTC. This codes for CASSLLSGTGSYEQYF.

This clonotype was counted between two and nine times. The chain employs TRBV9 and TRBJ2-5, with D possibly matching TRBD1 (5 bases). The CDR3 consists of 15 residues. V lost 1 base and J lost 9, with 19 bases in between. The germline V gene encodes CDR1 SGDLS and CDR2 YYNGEE. The CDR3 coding sequence is TGTGCCAGCAGCGTAAACCCGACAGTCGGAGTTGCCCAGTACTTC. Protein: CASSVNPTVGVAQYF.

Only a few counts were recorded for this clonotype. The chain joins TRBV18 to TRBJ2-1; D gene uncertain. The CDR3 sequence is 14 residues long. Germline CDR1 KGHSH, CDR2 LQKENI. V lost 1 base and J 5 bases, leaving 9 bases between the germline ends. Here the CDR3 DNA reads TGTGCCAGCTCACCACAGGCTATTCACAATGAGCAGTTCTTC. Translating it yields CASSPQAIHNEQFF.

The table lists this clonotype with many counts. The chain couples TRBV24-1 to TRBJ2-5; TRBD2 might be the D (6 bases). CDR3 size: 15 residues. The germline CDR1 and CDR2 sequences are KGHDR and SFDVKD. V was pared by 3 bases and J by 5 bases, with 15 bases between. For the CDR3, the DNA is TGTGCCACCAGTGATCCCGGGGTAGGAGGGGAGACCCAGTACTTC. This codes for CATSDPGVGGETQYF.

This clonotype was seen more than once but under ten times. The genes are TRBV11-2 and TRBJ2-2, with D perhaps assigned TRBD1 or TRBD2 (5 bases each). V was cut by 3 bases and J by 2 bases, with 10 bases left in between. This CDR3 comprises 15 residues. The germline CDR1 and CDR2 sequences are SGHAT and FQNNGV. Here the CDR3 DNA reads TGTGCCAGCAGCTTGGGGACGCTAAACACCGGGGAGCTGTTTTTT. It yields the protein CASSLGTLNTGELFF. The whole variable domain, filled in from reference TRBV11-2 and TRBJ2-2, reads EAGVAQSPRYKIIEKRQSVAFWCNPISGHATLYWYQQILGQGPKLLIQFQNNGVVDDSQLPKDRFSAERLKGVDSTLKIQPAKLEDSAVYLCASSLGTLNTGELFFGEGSRLTVL.

J is TRBJ1-1 and V is TRBV12-3 or TRBV12-4, with D unclear. Deletions cut 3 bases from V and 8 bases from J, with 13 bases between. The CDR3 has 13 amino acids. CDR3 nucleotides: TGTGCCAGCAGTTTTTCCCAGGCGGGGGAAGCTTTCTTT. Encoded protein: CASSFSQAGEAFF.

This clonotype occurred many times. Written as DNA, the CDR3 is TGCGCCAGCAGCGAACCCTTAGGACAGGGTCTGAACACTGAAGCTTTCTTT. Translation gives CASSEPLGQGLNTEAFF. The chain joins TRBV5-1 to TRBJ1-1; 8 nucleotides line up with TRBD1. V lost 4 bases and J lost 0; bases outside the gene matches: 11. CDR1 is SGHRS, CDR2 YFSETQ, per germline. The length of the CDR3 is 17 residues.

The J gene is TRBJ1-1, the V gene TRBV5-1; 8 bases line up with TRBD1. The germline V gene encodes CDR1 SGHRS and CDR2 YFSETQ. There are 14 residues in the CDR3. The trim removed 4 bases at V and 2 bases at J, leaving 4 bases unmatched. Here the CDR3 reads CASSLDRGNTEAFF. The DNA for the CDR3 is TGCGCCAGCAGCCTAGACAGGGGCAACACTGAAGCTTTCTTT.

CDR3 bases: TGCAGTGCTAGTGGCAGGGTGAACACTGAAGCTTTCTTT. Its translation is CSASGRVNTEAFF. The V and J genes are TRBV20-1 and TRBJ1-1; the D gene is possibly TRBD1 (5 bases). V was trimmed by 3 bases and J by 0 bases, leaving 8 bases between them. Germline assignment: CDR1 DFQATT and CDR2 SNEGSKA (reference sequence). CDR3 size: 13 residues.

The V gene is TRBV20-1, the J gene TRBJ2-5; D might be TRBD2 (5 bases). The V end was cut by 7 bases, the J end by 4 bases, with 10 bases between. The CDR3 is made up of 11 amino acids. Germline CDR1 and CDR2: DFQATT and SNEGSKA (reference sequence). The CDR3 DNA reads as TGCAGTGATGAGGAGGTAGAGACCCAGTACTTC. It is translated as CSDEEVETQYF.

A few counts support this clonotype. The rearrangement joins TRBV3-1 to TRBJ2-5; 7 bases are shared with TRBD1. The CDR3 sequence is 14 residues long. V lost 0 bases to trimming and J lost 7 bases; unmatched junction nucleotides: 5. Germline-derived CDR1 and CDR2 are LGHDT and YNNKEL (reference sequence). CDR3 sequence reads: CASSQEQGFGTQYF. The CDR3 DNA reads as TGTGCCAGCAGCCAAGAACAGGGGTTCGGGACCCAGTACTTC.

V usage is TRBV2 and J usage is TRBJ2-5; D possibly matches TRBD1 or TRBD2 (5 bases each). V lost 2 bases and J lost 7, with 14 bases in between. This CDR3 spans 14 amino acids. Germline V gives CDR1 SNHLY, CDR2 FYNNEI. The CDR3 region is CASSEPVSRGTQYF. DNA of the CDR3: TGTGCCAGCAGTGAACCCGTGTCGAGGGGGACCCAGTACTTC.

This clonotype has a handful of counts. The V call is TRBV20-1, the J call TRBJ2-3; D is possibly TRBD1 (6 bases). This CDR3 has 12 amino acids. The V gene's germline CDR1 is DFQATT and CDR2 SNEGSKA (reference sequence). The V end was cut by 2 bases, the J end by 3 bases, with 6 bases between. DNA of the CDR3: TGCAGTGCTAGACAGGGGACAGATACGCAGTATTTT. Amino acids: CSARQGTDTQYF.

A few counts support this clonotype. The V gene is TRBV12-3 or TRBV12-4, the J gene TRBJ2-1; 14 nucleotides match TRBD2. The CDR3 contains 15 residues. V was pared by 3 bases and J by 7 bases, with 2 bases of the junction left unmatched. The CDR3 loop reads CASSLTSGGANEQFF. The CDR3 coding sequence is TGTGCCAGCAGTTTGACTAGCGGGGGGGCGAATGAGCAGTTCTTC.

This clonotype has at least ten counts. This chain uses TRBV28 with TRBJ2-7; the match to TRBD2 covers 7 bases. The CDR3 spans 13 residues. V lost 5 bases, J lost 7 bases, and 8 bases stayed unmatched. Germline CDR1 reads MDHEN; CDR2 reads SYDVKM. The CDR3 is CASSPQVGGEQYV. The CDR3 bases are TGTGCCAGCAGTCCCCAGGTGGGGGGGGAGCAGTACGTC.

The chain links TRBV6-2 or TRBV6-3 to TRBJ2-1; possibly TRBD2 for D (6 bases). The V gene's germline CDR1 is MNHEY and CDR2 SVGEGT. This CDR3 is built from 15 residues. The germline V and J ends were trimmed by 6 bases and 0 bases, with 12 bases remaining between them. In DNA form, the CDR3 reads TGTGCCAGCAGGGGACTTCCTAGCTCCTACAATGAGCAGTTCTTC. This sequence encodes CASRGLPSSYNEQFF.

The chain combines TRBV12-3 or TRBV12-4 with TRBJ1-1; D is unclear. V lost 3 bases and J 6 bases, leaving 11 bases between the germline ends. The CDR3 covers 13 residues. The CDR3 coding sequence is TGTGCCAGCAGTTTGGTGGGCGGCGCTGAAGCTTTCTTT. It specifies CASSLVGGAEAFF.

V and J are TRBV27 and TRBJ2-3; D perhaps matches TRBD2 (6 bases). CDR1 is MNHEY and CDR2 is SMNVEV in the germline V gene (reference sequence). The V end lost 2 bases, the J end lost 2 bases, and 11 bases lay between the germline ends. CDR3 size: 15 residues. The CDR3 DNA follows: TGTGCCAGCAGTTTACTGGGACTCTACACAGATACGCAGTATTTT. Translating gives CASSLLGLYTDTQYF.

The table lists this clonotype with a count of one. This chain connects TRBV5-1 to TRBJ1-1; D ambiguous. V shed 3 bases and J shed 6 bases, with 12 bases lying between them. From germline, CDR1 is SGHRS and CDR2 YFSETQ. The CDR3 is 13 amino acids. The CDR3 DNA sequence: TGCGCCAGCAGCTCCTTTGGGGTGGCTGAAGCTTTCTTT. Encoded protein: CASSSFGVAEAFF.

This clonotype showed up just a few times. The chain employs TRBV3-1 and TRBJ1-1; D gene ambiguous. Trimming removed 2 bases at V and 3 bases at J, with 10 bases between. The CDR3 is 14 amino acids. In germline, CDR1 is LGHDT, CDR2 YNNKEL (reference sequence). The CDR3 loop is CASSQWRDHTEAFF. CDR3 nucleotides: TGTGCCAGCAGCCAATGGAGGGATCACACTGAAGCTTTCTTT.

This clonotype was seen at least ten times. An end of the junction differs from the germline gene, which may be a read error. The V gene is TRBV4-1, the J gene TRBJ1-5; D gene uncertain. Germline V gives CDR1 MGHRA, CDR2 YSYEKL. The CDR3 covers 13 residues. The CDR3 sequence: CASSQGGNQPQHF. The CDR3 DNA sequence: TGTGCCAGCAGCCAAGGTGGGAATCAGCCCCAGCATTTT.

There are a few counts of this clonotype. V is TRBV5-1 and J is TRBJ1-3, with D hard to call. The CDR3 runs to 13 residues. Deletions cut 3 bases from V and 0 bases from J, with 4 bases between. Germline CDR1 reads SGHRS; CDR2 reads YFSETQ. The CDR3 bases are TGCGCCAGCAGCTCCGGCTCTGGAAACACCATATATTTT. Protein product: CASSSGSGNTIYF.

This clonotype was seen a few times. The CDR3 DNA follows: TGTGCCAGCAGCCGCGGGGGGCGCACCGGGGAGCTGTTTTTT. Amino acid sequence: CASSRGGRTGELFF. This rearrangement joins TRBV7-3 to TRBJ2-2; TRBD2 aligns across 8 bases. This CDR3 contains 14 residues. J was trimmed by 4 bases and V by 5 bases; bases with no gene match: 3. The germline CDR1 and CDR2 sequences are SGHTA and FQGTGA.

The genes are TRBV6-6 and TRBJ2-5, with D perhaps TRBD2 (6 bases). The germline gives CDR1 MNHNY, CDR2 SVGAGI (reference sequence). V gave up 6 bases and J gave up 2 bases, with 16 bases separating them. The CDR3 covers 15 residues. CDR3 sequence: CASSSRGGAQETQYF. As DNA, the CDR3 is TGTGCCAGCAGCTCCCGGGGCGGGGCACAAGAGACCCAGTACTTC.

The chain employs TRBV12-3 or TRBV12-4 and TRBJ1-5, with 8 bases matching TRBD1. J lost 7 bases, V lost 5 bases, and 7 bases had no gene match. The CDR3 has 14 residues. The CDR3 DNA follows: TGTGCCAGCAGTCAGTTGGACAGGGTGCAGCCCCAGCATTTT. Protein product: CASSQLDRVQPQHF.

This clonotype was picked up many times. The rearrangement links TRBV7-2 to TRBJ2-3, with 8 nucleotides matching TRBD2. Germline values: CDR1 SGHTA, CDR2 FQGNSA. Trimming cost V 1 base and J 0 bases; bases outside gene matches: 3. The CDR3 is 16 amino acids. The chain's CDR3 is CASSLVSGASTDTQYF. In DNA form, the CDR3 reads TGTGCCAGCAGCTTAGTTAGCGGGGCGAGCACAGATACGCAGTATTTT.

This clonotype was observed many times. The chain has TRBV18 and TRBJ2-1; D might be TRBD1 (6 bases). Trimming shortened V by 1 base and J by 12 bases, and 19 bases separated the two germline ends. CDR3 length equals 15 residues. In germline, CDR1 is KGHSH, CDR2 LQKENI. CDR3 loop: CASSPQQGVQNGQFF. DNA for the CDR3: TGTGCCAGCTCACCACAACAGGGAGTCCAAAACGGGCAGTTCTTC.

CDR3 amino acids: CASRPGTSGITDTQYF. The CDR3 DNA reads as TGCGCCAGCCGTCCCGGGACTAGCGGGATCACAGATACGCAGTATTTT. This chain links TRBV5-1 with TRBJ2-3; 13 bases match TRBD2. The germline V gene encodes CDR1 SGHRS and CDR2 YFSETQ. Trimming cost V 7 bases and J 2 bases; bases outside gene matches: 7. The CDR3 runs to 16 residues. Full variable domain (outside the CDR3, taken from reference TRBV5-1 and TRBJ2-3): KAGVTQTPRYLIKTRGQQVTLSCSPISGHRSVSWYQQTPGQGLQFLFEYFSETQRNKGNFPGRFSGRQFSNSRSEMNVSTLELGDSALYLCASRPGTSGITDTQYFGPGTRLTVL.